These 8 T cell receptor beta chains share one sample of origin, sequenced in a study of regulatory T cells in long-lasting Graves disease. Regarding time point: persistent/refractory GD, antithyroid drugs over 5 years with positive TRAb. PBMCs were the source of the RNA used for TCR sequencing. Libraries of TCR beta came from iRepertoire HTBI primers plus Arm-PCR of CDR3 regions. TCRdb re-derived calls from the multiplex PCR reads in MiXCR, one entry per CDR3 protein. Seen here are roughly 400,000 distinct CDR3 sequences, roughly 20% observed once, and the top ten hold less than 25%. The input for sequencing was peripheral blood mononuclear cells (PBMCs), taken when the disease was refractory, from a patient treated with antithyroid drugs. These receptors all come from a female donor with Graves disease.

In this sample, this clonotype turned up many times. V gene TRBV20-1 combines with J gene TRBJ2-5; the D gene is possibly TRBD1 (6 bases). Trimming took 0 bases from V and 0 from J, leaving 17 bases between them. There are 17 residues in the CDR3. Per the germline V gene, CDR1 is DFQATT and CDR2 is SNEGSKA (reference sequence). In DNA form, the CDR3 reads TGCAGTGCTAGAGATTTCCTGGGCAGGGGAGACCAAGAGACCCAGTACTTC. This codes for CSARDFLGRGDQETQYF.

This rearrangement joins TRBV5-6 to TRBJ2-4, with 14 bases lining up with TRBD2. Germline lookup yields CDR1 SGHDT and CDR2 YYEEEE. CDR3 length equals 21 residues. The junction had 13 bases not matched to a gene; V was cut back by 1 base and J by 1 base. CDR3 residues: CASSLRTGGTSGSRAKNIQYF. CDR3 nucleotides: TGTGCCAGCAGCTTGCGGACCGGTGGGACTAGCGGGAGTCGTGCCAAAAACATTCAGTACTTC.

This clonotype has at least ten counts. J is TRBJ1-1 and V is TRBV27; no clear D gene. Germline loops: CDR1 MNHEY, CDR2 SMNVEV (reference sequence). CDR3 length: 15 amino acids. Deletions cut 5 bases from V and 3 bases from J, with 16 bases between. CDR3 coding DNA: TGTGCCAGCAGTCCTACCGCATGGGCTTACACTGAAGCTTTCTTT. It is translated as CASSPTAWAYTEAFF.

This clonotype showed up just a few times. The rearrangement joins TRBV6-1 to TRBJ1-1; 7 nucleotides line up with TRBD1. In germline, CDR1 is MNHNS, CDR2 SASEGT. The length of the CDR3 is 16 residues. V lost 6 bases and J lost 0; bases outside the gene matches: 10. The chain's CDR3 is CASSPRGTPMNTEAFF. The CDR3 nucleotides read TGTGCCAGCAGCCCCAGGGGGACACCGATGAACACTGAAGCTTTCTTT.

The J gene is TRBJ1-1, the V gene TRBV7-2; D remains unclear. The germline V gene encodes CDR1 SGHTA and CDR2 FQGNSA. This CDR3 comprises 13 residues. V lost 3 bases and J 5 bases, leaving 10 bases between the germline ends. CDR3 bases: TGTGCCAGCAGCTTGAGGGTTACTACTGAAGCTTTCTTT. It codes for CASSLRVTTEAFF.

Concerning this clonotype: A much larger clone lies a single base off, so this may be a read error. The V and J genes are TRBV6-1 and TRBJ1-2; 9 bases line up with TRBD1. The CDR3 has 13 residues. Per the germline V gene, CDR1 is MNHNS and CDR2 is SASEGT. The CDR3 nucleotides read TGTGCCAGCAGAACAGGGGGCGTCTATAGCTACACCTTC. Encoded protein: CASRTGGVYSYTF.

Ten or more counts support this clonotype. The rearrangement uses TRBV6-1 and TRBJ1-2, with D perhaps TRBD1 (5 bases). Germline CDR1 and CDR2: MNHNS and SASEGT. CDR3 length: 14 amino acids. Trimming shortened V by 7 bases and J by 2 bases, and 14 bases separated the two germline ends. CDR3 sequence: CASKVGAGNYGYTF. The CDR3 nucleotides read TGTGCCAGCAAGGTCGGGGCCGGGAACTATGGCTACACCTTC.

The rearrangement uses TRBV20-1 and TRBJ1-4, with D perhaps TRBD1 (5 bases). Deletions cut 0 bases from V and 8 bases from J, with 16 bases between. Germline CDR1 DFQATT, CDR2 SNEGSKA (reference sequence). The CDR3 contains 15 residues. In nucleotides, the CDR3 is TGCAGTGCTAGAGAACCGGGACGAAGGGTAGAAAAACTGTTTTTT. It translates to CSAREPGRRVEKLFF.